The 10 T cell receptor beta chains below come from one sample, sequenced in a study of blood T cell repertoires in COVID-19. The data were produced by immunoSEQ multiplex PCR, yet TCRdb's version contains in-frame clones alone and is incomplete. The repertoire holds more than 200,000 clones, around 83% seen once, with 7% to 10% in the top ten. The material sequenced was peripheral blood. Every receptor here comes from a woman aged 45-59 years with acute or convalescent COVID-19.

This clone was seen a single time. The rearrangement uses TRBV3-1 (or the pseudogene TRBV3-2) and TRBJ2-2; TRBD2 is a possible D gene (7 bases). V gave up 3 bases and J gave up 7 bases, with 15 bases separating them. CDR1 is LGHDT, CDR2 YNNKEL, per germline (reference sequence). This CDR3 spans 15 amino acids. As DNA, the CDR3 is TGTGCCAGCAGCCACCGGGACAAGCGGGGCGGGGAGCTGTTTTTT. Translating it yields CASSHRDKRGGELFF.

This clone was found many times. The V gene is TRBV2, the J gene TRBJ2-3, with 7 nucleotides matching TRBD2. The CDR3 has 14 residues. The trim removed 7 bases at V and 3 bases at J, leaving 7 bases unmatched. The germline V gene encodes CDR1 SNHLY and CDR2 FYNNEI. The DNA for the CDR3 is TGTGCCAGCAACTACGCGGGAGAGACAGATACGCAGTATTTT. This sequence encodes CASNYAGETDTQYF.

The CDR3 loop is CAWSETGIYGYTF. CDR3 DNA sequence: TGTGCCTGGAGTGAAACAGGGATCTATGGCTACACCTTC. V is TRBV30 and J is TRBJ1-2, with D tentatively TRBD1 (6 bases). Germline V lookup: CDR1 GTSNPN, CDR2 SVGIG (reference sequence). This CDR3 has 13 amino acids. Deletions cut 1 base from V and 4 bases from J, with 10 bases between.

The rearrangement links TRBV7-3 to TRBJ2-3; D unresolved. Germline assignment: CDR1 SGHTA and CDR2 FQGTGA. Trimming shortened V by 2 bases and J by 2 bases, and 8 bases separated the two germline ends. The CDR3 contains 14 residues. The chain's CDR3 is CASSLRRVTDTQYF. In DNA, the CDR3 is TGTGCCAGCAGCTTACGTCGGGTCACAGATACGCAGTATTTT. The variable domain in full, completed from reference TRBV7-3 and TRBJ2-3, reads GAGVSQTPSNKVTEKGKYVELRCDPISGHTALYWYRQSLGQGPEFLIYFQGTGAADDSGLPNDRFFAVRPEGSVSTLKIQRTERGDSAVYLCASSLRRVTDTQYFGPGTRLTVL.

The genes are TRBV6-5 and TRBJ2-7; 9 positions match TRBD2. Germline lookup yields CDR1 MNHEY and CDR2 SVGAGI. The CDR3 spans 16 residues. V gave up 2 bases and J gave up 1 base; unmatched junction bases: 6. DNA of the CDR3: TGTGCCAGCAGTTACCGGGGCGGGAGGGGGTCCTACGAGCAGTACTTC. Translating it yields CASSYRGGRGSYEQYF.

DNA for the CDR3: TGTGCCACCAGTGGGGACTACTCCTACGAGCAGTACTTC. Encoded protein: CATSGDYSYEQYF. This chain links TRBV24-1 with TRBJ2-7, with 7 bases identical to TRBD2. Looked up from germline, CDR1 is KGHDR and CDR2 is SFDVKD. The CDR3 is 13 amino acids. V was clipped by 5 bases and J by 0 bases; unmatched bases: 0.

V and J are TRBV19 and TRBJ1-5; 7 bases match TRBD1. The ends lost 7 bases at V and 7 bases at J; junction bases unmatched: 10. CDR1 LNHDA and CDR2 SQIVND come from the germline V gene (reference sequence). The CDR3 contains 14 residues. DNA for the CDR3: TGTGCCAGTACTCCTGGACAGGCGAGGCAGCCCCAGCATTTT. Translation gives CASTPGQARQPQHF.

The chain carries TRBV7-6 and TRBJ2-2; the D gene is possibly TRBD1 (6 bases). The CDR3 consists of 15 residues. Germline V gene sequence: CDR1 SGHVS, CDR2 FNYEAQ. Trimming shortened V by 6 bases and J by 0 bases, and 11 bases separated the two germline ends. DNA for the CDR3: TGTGCCAGCAGTTCCGGGACATCGAACACCGGGGAGCTGTTTTTT. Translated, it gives CASSSGTSNTGELFF.

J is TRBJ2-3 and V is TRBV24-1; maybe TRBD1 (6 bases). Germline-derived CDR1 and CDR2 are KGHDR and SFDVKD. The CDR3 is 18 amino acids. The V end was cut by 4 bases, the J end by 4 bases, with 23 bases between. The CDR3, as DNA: TGTGCCACCAGTGACTCTAAGACAGGACCCCCACCCCCAGATACGCAGTATTTT. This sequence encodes CATSDSKTGPPPPDTQYF.

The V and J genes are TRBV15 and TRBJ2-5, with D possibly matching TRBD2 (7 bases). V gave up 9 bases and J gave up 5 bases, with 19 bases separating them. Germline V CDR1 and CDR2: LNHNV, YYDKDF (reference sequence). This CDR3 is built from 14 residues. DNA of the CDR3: TGTGCCACAAGGGGGGGACAAAGGGTGGAGACCCAGTACTTC. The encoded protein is CATRGGQRVETQYF.